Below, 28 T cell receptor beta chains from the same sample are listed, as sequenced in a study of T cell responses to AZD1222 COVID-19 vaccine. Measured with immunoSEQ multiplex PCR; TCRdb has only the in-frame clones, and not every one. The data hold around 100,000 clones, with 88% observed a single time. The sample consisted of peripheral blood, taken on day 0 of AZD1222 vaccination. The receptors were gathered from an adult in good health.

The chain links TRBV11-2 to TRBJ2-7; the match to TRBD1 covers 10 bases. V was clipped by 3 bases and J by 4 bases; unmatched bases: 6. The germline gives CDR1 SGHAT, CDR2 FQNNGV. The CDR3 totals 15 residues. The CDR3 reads CASSFDRGRTYEQYF. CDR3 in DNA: TGTGCCAGCAGCTTCGACAGGGGGCGAACATACGAGCAGTACTTC.

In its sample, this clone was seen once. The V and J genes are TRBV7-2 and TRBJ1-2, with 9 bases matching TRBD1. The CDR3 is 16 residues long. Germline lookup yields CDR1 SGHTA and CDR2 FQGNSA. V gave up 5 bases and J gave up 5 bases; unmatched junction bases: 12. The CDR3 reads CASSPSLQGASYGYTF. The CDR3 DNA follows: TGTGCCAGCAGCCCTTCCTTACAGGGGGCCTCGTATGGCTACACCTTC.

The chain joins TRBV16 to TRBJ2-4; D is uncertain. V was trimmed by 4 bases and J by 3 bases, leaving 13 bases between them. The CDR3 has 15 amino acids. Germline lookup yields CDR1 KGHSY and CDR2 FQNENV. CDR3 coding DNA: TGTGCCAGCAGCCGTTCGCGGAACGGCAAAAACATTCAGTACTTC. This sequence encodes CASSRSRNGKNIQYF. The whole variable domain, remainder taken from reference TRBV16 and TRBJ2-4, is GEEVAQTPKHLVRGEGQKAKLYCAPIKGHSYVFWYQQVLKNEFKFLISFQNENVFDETGMPKERFSAKCLPNSPCSLEIQATKLEDSAVYFCASSRSRNGKNIQYFGAGTRLSVL.

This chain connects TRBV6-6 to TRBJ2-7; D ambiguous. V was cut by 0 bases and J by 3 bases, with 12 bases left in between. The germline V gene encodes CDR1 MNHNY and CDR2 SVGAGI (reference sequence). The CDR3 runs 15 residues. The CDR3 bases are TGTGCCAGCAGTTACTCATCCGCGGAGAGCTACGAGCAGTACTTC. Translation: CASSYSSAESYEQYF.

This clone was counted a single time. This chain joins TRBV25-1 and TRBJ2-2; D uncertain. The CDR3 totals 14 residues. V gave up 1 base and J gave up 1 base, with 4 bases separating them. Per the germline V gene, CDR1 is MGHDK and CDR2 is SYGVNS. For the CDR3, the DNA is TGTGCCAGCAGTGAATTCAAGAACACCGGGGAGCTGTTTTTT. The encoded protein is CASSEFKNTGELFF.

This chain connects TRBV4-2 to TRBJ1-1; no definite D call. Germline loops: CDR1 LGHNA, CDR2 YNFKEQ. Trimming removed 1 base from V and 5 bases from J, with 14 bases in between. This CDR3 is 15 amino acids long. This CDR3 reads CASSQGGLTGTEAFF. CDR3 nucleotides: TGTGCCAGCAGCCAAGGAGGACTAACGGGGACTGAAGCTTTCTTT.

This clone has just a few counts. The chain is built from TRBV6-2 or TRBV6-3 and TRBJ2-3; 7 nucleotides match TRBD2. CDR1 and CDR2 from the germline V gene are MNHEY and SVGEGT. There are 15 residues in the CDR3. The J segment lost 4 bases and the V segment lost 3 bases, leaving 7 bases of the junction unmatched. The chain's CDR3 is CASSYAASGADTQYF. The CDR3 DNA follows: TGTGCCAGCAGTTATGCCGCTAGCGGTGCAGATACGCAGTATTTT.

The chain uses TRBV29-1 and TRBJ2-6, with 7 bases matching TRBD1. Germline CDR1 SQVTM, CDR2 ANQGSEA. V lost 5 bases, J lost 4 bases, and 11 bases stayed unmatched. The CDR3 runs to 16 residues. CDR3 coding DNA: TGCAGCGTTCTGGGCAAGGGGGCGCGAGGGGCCAACGTCCTGACTTTC. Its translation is CSVLGKGARGANVLTF.

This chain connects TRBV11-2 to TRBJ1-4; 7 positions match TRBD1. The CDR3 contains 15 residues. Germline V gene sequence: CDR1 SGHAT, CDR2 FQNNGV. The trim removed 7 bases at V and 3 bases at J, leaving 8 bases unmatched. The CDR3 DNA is TGTGCCAGCACCCCGACAGGGAGCCCTAATGAAAAACTGTTTTTT. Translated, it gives CASTPTGSPNEKLFF.

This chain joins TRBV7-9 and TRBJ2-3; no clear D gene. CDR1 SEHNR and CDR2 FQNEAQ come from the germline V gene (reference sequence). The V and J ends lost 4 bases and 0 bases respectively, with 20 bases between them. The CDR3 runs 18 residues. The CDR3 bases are TGTGCCAGCAGCTCTTATTCCGGCGCGGTCGGGAGCACAGATACGCAGTATTTT. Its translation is CASSSYSGAVGSTDTQYF.

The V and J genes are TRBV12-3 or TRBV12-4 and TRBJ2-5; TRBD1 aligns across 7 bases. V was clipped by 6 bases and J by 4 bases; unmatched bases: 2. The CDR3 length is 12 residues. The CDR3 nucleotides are TGTGCCAGCAGACCAGGGGGAGAGACCCAGTACTTC. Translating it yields CASRPGGETQYF.

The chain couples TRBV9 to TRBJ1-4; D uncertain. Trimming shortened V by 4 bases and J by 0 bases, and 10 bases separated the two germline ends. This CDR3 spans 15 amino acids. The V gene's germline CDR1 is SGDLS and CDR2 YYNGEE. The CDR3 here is CASSPQVATNEKLFF. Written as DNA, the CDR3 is TGTGCCAGCAGCCCTCAGGTTGCAACTAATGAAAAACTGTTTTTT.

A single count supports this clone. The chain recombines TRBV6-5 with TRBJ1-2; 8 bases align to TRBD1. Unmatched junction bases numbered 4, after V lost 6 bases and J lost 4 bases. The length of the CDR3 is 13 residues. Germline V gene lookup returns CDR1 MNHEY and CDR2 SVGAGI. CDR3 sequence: CASRQGGTYGYTF. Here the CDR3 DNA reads TGTGCCAGCAGACAGGGGGGGACCTATGGCTACACCTTC.

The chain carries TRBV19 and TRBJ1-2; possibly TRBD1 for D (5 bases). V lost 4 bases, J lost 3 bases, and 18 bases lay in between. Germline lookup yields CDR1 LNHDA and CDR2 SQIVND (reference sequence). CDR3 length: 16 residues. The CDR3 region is CASSKKGQGRDYGYTF. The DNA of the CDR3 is TGTGCCAGTAGTAAAAAGGGTCAGGGACGTGACTATGGCTACACCTTC.

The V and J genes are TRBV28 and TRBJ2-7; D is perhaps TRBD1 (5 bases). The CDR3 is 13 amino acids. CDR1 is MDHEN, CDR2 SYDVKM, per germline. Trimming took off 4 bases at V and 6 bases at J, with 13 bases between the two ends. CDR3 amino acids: CASSSARRGEQYF. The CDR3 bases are TGTGCCAGCAGTTCGGCACGAAGGGGCGAGCAGTACTTC. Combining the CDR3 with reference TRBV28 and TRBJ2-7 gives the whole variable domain DVKVTQSSRYLVKRTGEKVFLECVQDMDHENMFWYRQDPGLGLRLIYFSYDVKMKEKGDIPEGYSVSREKKERFSLILESASTNQTSMYLCASSSARRGEQYFGPGTRLTVT.

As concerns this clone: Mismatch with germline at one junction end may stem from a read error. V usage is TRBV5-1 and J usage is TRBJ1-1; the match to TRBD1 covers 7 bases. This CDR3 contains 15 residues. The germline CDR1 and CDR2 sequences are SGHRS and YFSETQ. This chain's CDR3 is CASGLGGAYLTEAFF. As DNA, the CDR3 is TGCGCCAGCGGGTTAGGGGGCGCTTACTTGACTGAGGCTTTCTTT.

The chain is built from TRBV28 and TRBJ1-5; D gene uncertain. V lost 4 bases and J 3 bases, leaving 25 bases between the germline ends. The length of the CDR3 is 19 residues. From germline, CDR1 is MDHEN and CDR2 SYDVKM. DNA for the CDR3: TGTGCCAGCAGTTCCCTCGCGGGAAGGGTTTCGATGGTCAATCAGCCCCAGCATTTT. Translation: CASSSLAGRVSMVNQPQHF.

The CDR3 sequence: CASSLVLRQGARGELFF. Written as DNA, the CDR3 is TGTGCCAGCAGCTTAGTCTTGAGACAGGGGGCGAGAGGGGAGCTGTTTTTT. This chain connects TRBV11-2 to TRBJ2-2; 10 bases map to TRBD1. The CDR3 totals 17 residues. The germline V gene has CDR1 SGHAT and CDR2 FQNNGV. V trimming: 1 base; J trimming: 8 bases; junction bases outside the gene matches: 10.

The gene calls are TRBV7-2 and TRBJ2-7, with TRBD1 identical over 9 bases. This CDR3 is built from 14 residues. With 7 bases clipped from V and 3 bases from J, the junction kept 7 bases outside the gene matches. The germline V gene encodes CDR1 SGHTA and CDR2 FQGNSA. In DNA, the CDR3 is TGTGCCAGCACCCAACGGACAGGGGACTACGAGCAGTACTTC. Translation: CASTQRTGDYEQYF.

The CDR3 loop is CARSLHAGETEAFF. The CDR3 nucleotides are TGTGCCAGAAGCTTGCACGCAGGAGAGACTGAAGCTTTCTTT. This chain connects TRBV5-3 to TRBJ1-1; D is undetermined. TRBV5-3 is reported as an ORF; its role is uncertain. CDR3 length: 14 residues. With 1 base removed from V and 5 bases from J, the gap between germline ends came to 12 bases.

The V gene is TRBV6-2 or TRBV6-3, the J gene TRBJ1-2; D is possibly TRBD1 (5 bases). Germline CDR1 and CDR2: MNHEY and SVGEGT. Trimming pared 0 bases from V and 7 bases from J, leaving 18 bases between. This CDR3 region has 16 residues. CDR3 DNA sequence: TGTGCCAGCAGTTACTCGGGCAGGGTAGATCGGTTTGGCTACACCTTC. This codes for CASSYSGRVDRFGYTF.

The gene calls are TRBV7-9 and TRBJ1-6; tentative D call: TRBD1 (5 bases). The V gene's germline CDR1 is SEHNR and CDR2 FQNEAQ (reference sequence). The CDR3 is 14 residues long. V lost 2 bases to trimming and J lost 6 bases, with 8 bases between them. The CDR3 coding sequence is TGTGCCAGCAGCTTAACAGGAGCTAATTCACCCCTCCACTTT. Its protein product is CASSLTGANSPLHF.

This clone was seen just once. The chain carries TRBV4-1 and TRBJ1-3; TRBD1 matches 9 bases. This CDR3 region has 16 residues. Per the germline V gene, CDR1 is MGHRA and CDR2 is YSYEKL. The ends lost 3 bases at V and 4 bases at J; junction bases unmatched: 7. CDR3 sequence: CASSQFGTGNGNTIYF. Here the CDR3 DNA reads TGCGCCAGCAGCCAGTTCGGGACAGGGAACGGAAACACCATATATTTT.

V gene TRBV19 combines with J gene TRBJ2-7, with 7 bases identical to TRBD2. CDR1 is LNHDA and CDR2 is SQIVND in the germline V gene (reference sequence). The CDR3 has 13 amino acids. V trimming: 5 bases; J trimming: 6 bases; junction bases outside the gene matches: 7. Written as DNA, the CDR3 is TGTGCCAGTAGTGTGCGGGGGAAATCCGAGCAGTACTTC. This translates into CASSVRGKSEQYF.

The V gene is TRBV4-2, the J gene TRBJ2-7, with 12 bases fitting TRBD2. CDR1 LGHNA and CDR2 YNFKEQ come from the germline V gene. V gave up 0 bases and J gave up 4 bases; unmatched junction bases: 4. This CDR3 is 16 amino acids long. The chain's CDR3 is CASSQDSTSGGYEQYF. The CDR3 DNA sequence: TGTGCCAGCAGCCAAGATTCGACTAGCGGGGGATACGAGCAGTACTTC.

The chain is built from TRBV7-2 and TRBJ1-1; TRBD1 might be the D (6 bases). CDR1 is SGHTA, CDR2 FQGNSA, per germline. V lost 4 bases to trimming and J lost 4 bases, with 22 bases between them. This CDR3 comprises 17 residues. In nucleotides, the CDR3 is TGTGCCAGCAGCTCACTCGCCGGGGGGGGCGGGAGCACTGAAGCTTTCTTT. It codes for CASSSLAGGGGSTEAFF. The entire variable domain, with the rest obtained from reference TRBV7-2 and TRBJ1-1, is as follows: GAGVSQSPSNKVTEKGKDVELRCDPISGHTALYWYRQSLGQGLEFLIYFQGNSAPDKSGLPSDRFSAERTGGSVSTLTIQRTQQEDSAVYLCASSSLAGGGGSTEAFFGQGTRLTVV.

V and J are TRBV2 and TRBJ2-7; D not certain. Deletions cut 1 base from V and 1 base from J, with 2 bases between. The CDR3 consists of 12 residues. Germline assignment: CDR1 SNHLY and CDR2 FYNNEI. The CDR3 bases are TGTGCCAGCAGTGAAGAGTCCTACGAGCAGTACTTC. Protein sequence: CASSEESYEQYF.

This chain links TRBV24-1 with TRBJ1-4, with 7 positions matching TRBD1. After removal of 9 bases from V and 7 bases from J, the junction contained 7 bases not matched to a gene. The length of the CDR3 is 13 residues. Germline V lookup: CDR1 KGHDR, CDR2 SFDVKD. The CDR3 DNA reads TGTGCCACCGGTCGGGCAGGGGGTGAAAAACTGTTTTTT. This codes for CATGRAGGEKLFF.